Listed here are 18 T cell receptor beta chains from one sample, sequenced in a study of monozygotic twins with inflammatory bowel disease. TCRdb reprocessed the 5' RACE reads and stores each CDR3 protein as one record, lacking DNA. Here the sample table reports 93,000 or so distinct CDR3 sequences. Sequenced sample: blood. The receptors were gathered from a human donor with ulcerative colitis or Crohn's disease, or a healthy co-twin of an affected twin (not recorded which).

The chain recombines TRBV12-5 with TRBJ2-5; there is no DNA to check the TCRdb D call of TRBD2. CDR1 and CDR2 from the germline V gene are LGHNT and FRNRAP. The CDR3 spans 17 residues. The CDR3: CASGPGTSGGGHETQYF.

The gene calls are TRBV5-1 and TRBJ1-4; TCRdb proposes TRBD1, but this gene call is untestable without DNA. The CDR3 runs 15 residues. Germline CDR1 reads SGHRS; CDR2 reads YFSETQ. CDR3 loop: CASSLAPGMDEKLFF.

The chain carries TRBV5-1 and TRBJ2-2. Germline V lookup: CDR1 SGHRS, CDR2 YFSETQ. The CDR3 runs to 13 residues. The CDR3 loop is CAGRTGSTGELFF.

The V call is TRBV19, the J call TRBJ2-7. Germline V gene data show CDR1 as LNHDA and CDR2 as SQIVND (reference sequence). The CDR3 length is 13 residues. The CDR3 region is CASSTRDFNEQYF.

CDR3 protein: CASGWGTNGPGNTIYF. The chain recombines TRBV12-3 or TRBV12-4 with TRBJ1-3; no DNA is available, so the TRBD1 call from TCRdb remains unchecked. CDR3 size: 16 residues.

The gene calls are TRBV20-1 and TRBJ1-5; no DNA is available, so the TRBD1 call from TCRdb remains unchecked. In germline, CDR1 is DFQATT, CDR2 SNEGSKA (reference sequence). This CDR3 comprises 16 residues. CDR3 sequence: CSARAFNLRGSQPQHF.

V gene TRBV5-1 combines with J gene TRBJ2-7; TCRdb's D gene call, TRBD1, goes unchecked for lack of DNA. The germline V gene encodes CDR1 SGHRS and CDR2 YFSETQ. The CDR3 has 16 residues. The CDR3 region is CASSASGGPKSYEQYF.

The chain has TRBV27 and TRBJ2-1; TCRdb proposes TRBD1, but this gene call is untestable without DNA. The CDR3 sequence is 16 residues long. Germline V gene data show CDR1 as MNHEY and CDR2 as SMNVEV (reference sequence). The CDR3 spells CASRIGGVSSYNEQFF.

This sequence joins TRBV11-2 and TRBJ1-5; no DNA is available, so the TRBD1 call from TCRdb remains unchecked. CDR3 length: 15 amino acids. Germline CDR1 and CDR2: SGHAT and FQNNGV. The CDR3 reads CASSPNYRGNQPQHF.

J is TRBJ1-5 and V is TRBV7-2. The CDR3 covers 15 residues. The germline V gene encodes CDR1 SGHTA and CDR2 FQGNSA. The chain's CDR3 is CASSSPGGLNQPQHF. The full variable domain, completed using reference TRBV7-2 and TRBJ1-5, is GAGVSQSPSNKVTEKGKDVELRCDPISGHTALYWYRQSLGQGLEFLIYFQGNSAPDKSGLPSDRFSAERTGGSVSTLTIQRTQQEDSAVYLCASSSPGGLNQPQHFGDGTRLSIL.

The chain combines TRBV4-3 with TRBJ1-6. The CDR3 has 17 residues. CDR1 LGHNA and CDR2 YSLEER come from the germline V gene. The CDR3 sequence: CASSQELRGSFFTPLHF.

The V and J genes are TRBV7-9 and TRBJ1-1; TCRdb designates TRBD1, a call that cannot be tested without DNA. Germline assignment: CDR1 SEHNR and CDR2 FQNEAQ (reference sequence). CDR3 size: 15 residues. CDR3: CASSWGTGGYTEAFF.

V and J are TRBV6-2 or TRBV6-3 and TRBJ1-2; the TCRdb call, TRBD1, lacks DNA for checking. Germline values: CDR1 MNHEY, CDR2 SVGEGT. The CDR3 covers 14 residues. The CDR3 loop is CASRMTGGGYGYTF.

This rearrangement joins TRBV20-1 to TRBJ1-2. This CDR3 is built from 14 residues. Germline V gene sequence: CDR1 DFQATT, CDR2 SNEGSKA (reference sequence). The CDR3 spells CSARSTGVDYGYTF.

The rearrangement links TRBV20-1 to TRBJ2-2; without DNA, the TCRdb call of TRBD2 cannot be checked. The germline V gene has CDR1 DFQATT and CDR2 SNEGSKA (reference sequence). The CDR3 length is 14 residues. The CDR3 loop is CSARLAGNTGELFF.

The rearrangement uses TRBV7-9 and TRBJ2-1. Germline lookup yields CDR1 SEHNR and CDR2 FQNEAQ (reference sequence). The CDR3 sequence is 16 residues long. The CDR3 loop reads CASSLALVGIVDEQFF.

The rearrangement uses TRBV11-2 and TRBJ2-3; TCRdb gives TRBD2 as the D gene, but with no DNA this cannot be confirmed. The CDR3 loop spans 14 amino acids. Germline CDR1 SGHAT, CDR2 FQNNGV. CDR3 region: CASSRLGGENTQYF. The whole variable domain, filled in from reference TRBV11-2 and TRBJ2-3, reads EAGVAQSPRYKIIEKRQSVAFWCNPISGHATLYWYQQILGQGPKLLIQFQNNGVVDDSQLPKDRFSAERLKGVDSTLKIQPAKLEDSAVYLCASSRLGGENTQYFGPGTRLTVL.

The chain carries TRBV25-1 and TRBJ1-4; TCRdb gives TRBD1 as the D gene, but with no DNA this cannot be confirmed. This CDR3 has 15 amino acids. Looked up from germline, CDR1 is MGHDK and CDR2 is SYGVNS. CDR3 in amino acids: CASSEPGQINEKLFF.